The 27 T cell receptor beta chains given below trace back to one sample, sequenced in a study of T cells in Graves' hyperthyroidism and ophthalmopathy. From RNA transcripts, TCR beta CDR3 regions were amplified. HTBI primers drove first-round RT-PCR of the TCR CDR3. TCRdb reprocessed the multiplex PCR reads via MiXCR and lists one record per CDR3 protein. The repertoire holds under 350,000 distinct CDR3 sequences, with roughly 13% as singletons. The sample consisted of blood. These receptor sequences come from a woman aged 40 to 55 with Graves' ophthalmopathy.

This clonotype appeared a single time. The chain combines TRBV20-1 with TRBJ1-2; D gene ambiguous. The germline V gene encodes CDR1 DFQATT and CDR2 SNEGSKA (reference sequence). There are 13 residues in the CDR3. V was cut by 0 bases and J by 3 bases, with 8 bases left in between. The CDR3 DNA follows: TGCAGTGCTAGAGACCCGACCCACTATGGCTACACCTTC. Amino acid sequence: CSARDPTHYGYTF.

In its sample, this clonotype was seen many times. V is TRBV5-4 and J is TRBJ2-7, with TRBD2 matching 13 bases. This CDR3 is built from 16 residues. J was trimmed by 2 bases and V by 5 bases; bases with no gene match: 7. The germline CDR1 and CDR2 sequences are SGHNT and YYREEE (reference sequence). CDR3 residues: CASRQTTSGGAYEQYF. CDR3 DNA: TGTGCCAGCAGACAGACTACTAGCGGGGGGGCCTACGAGCAGTACTTC.

A few counts support this clonotype. This chain links TRBV5-6 with TRBJ1-2, with D uncertain. There are 13 residues in the CDR3. Per germline, CDR1 SGHDT and CDR2 YYEEEE. Trimming cost V 0 bases and J 8 bases, with 11 bases left between them. Here the CDR3 reads CASSLVSSGGYTF. The CDR3 DNA sequence: TGTGCCAGCAGCTTGGTCAGTTCGGGCGGCTACACCTTC. Using reference TRBV5-6 and TRBJ1-2 for the parts outside the CDR3, the full variable domain is DAGVTQSPTHLIKTRGQQVTLRCSPKSGHDTVSWYQQALGQGPQFIFQYYEEEERQRGNFPDRFSGHQFPNYSSELNVNALLLGDSALYLCASSLVSSGGYTFGSGTRLTVV.

The table lists this clonotype with many counts. The chain links TRBV5-5 to TRBJ1-1; D is unresolved. V gave up 0 bases and J gave up 4 bases, with 7 bases separating them. The length of the CDR3 is 13 residues. The germline gives CDR1 SGHKS, CDR2 YYEKEE (reference sequence). CDR3 residues: CASSLEGFTEAFF. The DNA for the CDR3 is TGTGCCAGCAGCTTGGAAGGGTTCACTGAAGCTTTCTTT.

This clonotype was recorded many times. This chain uses TRBV3-1 with TRBJ1-1; D ambiguous. Trimming left V 4 bases short and J 6 bases short, with 15 bases between. CDR1 is LGHDT and CDR2 is YNNKEL in the germline V gene (reference sequence). The CDR3 totals 14 residues. The chain's CDR3 is CASSRNLGYAEAFF. DNA of the CDR3: TGTGCCAGCAGCCGAAATTTGGGGTACGCTGAAGCTTTCTTT.

This clonotype came up a few times. The genes are TRBV5-5 and TRBJ2-7, with 7 positions matching TRBD1. Germline V lookup: CDR1 SGHKS, CDR2 YYEKEE (reference sequence). This CDR3 is 15 amino acids long. V gave up 2 bases and J gave up 2 bases; unmatched junction bases: 7. CDR3 sequence (DNA): TGTGCCAGCAGCTTCCCCGGGACAGCTACCTACGAGCAGTACTTC. Translation: CASSFPGTATYEQYF.

The gene calls are TRBV18 and TRBJ1-1, with D perhaps matching TRBD1 (5 bases). With 4 bases removed from V and 1 base from J, the gap between germline ends came to 16 bases. Germline-derived CDR1 and CDR2 are KGHSH and LQKENI. This CDR3 is 16 amino acids long. The CDR3 sequence is CASSLTGSGGNTEAFF. CDR3 in DNA: TGTGCCAGCTCACTTACCGGGTCGGGGGGGAACACTGAAGCTTTCTTT.

This clonotype has ten or more counts. The chain carries TRBV6-1 and TRBJ2-2, with TRBD1 identical over 10 bases. Looked up from germline, CDR1 is MNHNS and CDR2 is SASEGT. This CDR3 region has 15 residues. V dropped 7 bases and J dropped 7; count of bases not matched to a gene: 9. The CDR3 reads CASTLDRGRGGELFF. For the CDR3, the DNA is TGTGCCAGCACTTTAGACAGGGGGCGCGGCGGGGAGCTGTTTTTT.

This clonotype was picked up many times. The V and J genes are TRBV2 and TRBJ2-2; 12 nucleotides align to TRBD2. Germline CDR1 is SNHLY and CDR2 is FYNNEI. The CDR3 contains 16 residues. The ends lost 4 bases at V and 7 bases at J; junction bases unmatched: 7. CDR3: CASSGLAGARVGELFF. In nucleotides, the CDR3 is TGTGCCAGCAGTGGACTAGCGGGAGCGAGGGTCGGGGAGCTGTTTTTT. The complete variable domain, with remaining parts taken from reference TRBV2 and TRBJ2-2, reads EPEVTQTPSHQVTQMGQEVILRCVPISNHLYFYWYRQILGQKVEFLVSFYNNEISEKSEIFDDQFSVERPDGSNFTLKIRSTKLEDSAMYFCASSGLAGARVGELFFGEGSRLTVL.

This clonotype was seen many times. The DNA for the CDR3 is TGTGCCAGCAGTGACTCTACAATCGAAAACACTGAAGCTTTCTTT. Residues: CASSDSTIENTEAFF. The chain employs TRBV6-4 and TRBJ1-1; D unresolved. CDR1 and CDR2 (germline): MRHNA, SNTAGT. V shed 0 bases and J shed 2 bases, with 10 bases lying between them. This CDR3 contains 15 residues.

In this sample, this clonotype turned up many times. The V gene is TRBV11-3, the J gene TRBJ1-1, with TRBD1 matching 8 bases. The germline V gene has CDR1 SGHNT and CDR2 YENEEA. V shed 5 bases and J 2 bases; nucleotides not matched to a gene: 10. CDR3 size: 16 residues. CDR3 region: CASSMAGTGVNTEAFF. As DNA, the CDR3 is TGTGCCAGCAGCATGGCCGGGACAGGTGTTAACACTGAAGCTTTCTTT.

The rearrangement joins TRBV19 to TRBJ2-6, with D possibly being TRBD1 (5 bases). CDR3 size: 18 residues. V gave up 7 bases and J gave up 0 bases, with 19 bases separating them. CDR1 and CDR2 (germline): LNHDA, SQIVND (reference sequence). For the CDR3, the DNA is TGTGCCAGTAAAATTCTTGGGGCCGGAACCTCTGGGGCCAACGTCCTGACTTTC. This sequence encodes CASKILGAGTSGANVLTF.

This clonotype was seen many times. The chain couples TRBV9 to TRBJ2-5; D is unresolved. V lost 0 bases, J lost 5 bases, and 11 bases lay in between. The germline gives CDR1 SGDLS, CDR2 YYNGEE. The length of the CDR3 is 14 residues. In DNA form, the CDR3 reads TGTGCCAGCAGCGTAGACCCTCTCCCCGAGACCCAGTACTTC. It codes for CASSVDPLPETQYF.

This clonotype has ten or more counts. The rearrangement joins TRBV28 to TRBJ2-7, with a possible D match to TRBD1 (6 bases). CDR1 is MDHEN and CDR2 is SYDVKM in the germline V gene. The V and J ends lost 6 bases and 6 bases respectively, with 15 bases between them. The CDR3 sequence is 13 residues long. The CDR3 DNA reads TGTGCCAGCAGCCCGATACAGGGCCGCGAGCAGTACTTC. Translation gives CASSPIQGREQYF.

The chain joins TRBV19 to TRBJ2-2; tentatively, D is TRBD2 (6 bases). This CDR3 comprises 14 residues. The germline V gene encodes CDR1 LNHDA and CDR2 SQIVND (reference sequence). V gave up 9 bases and J gave up 2 bases, with 13 bases separating them. The CDR3 DNA is TGTGCCAGCCACAAGGGAGGCAACACCGGGGAGCTGTTTTTT. Residues: CASHKGGNTGELFF.

This clonotype was picked up many times. The J gene is TRBJ2-1, the V gene TRBV29-1; the match to TRBD1 covers 7 bases. Germline-derived CDR1 and CDR2 are SQVTM and ANQGSEA. The CDR3 loop spans 16 amino acids. Trimming took 4 bases from V and 9 from J; bases not matched to a gene: 18. CDR3: CSVVTRIIDRASEQFF. The DNA of the CDR3 is TGCAGCGTTGTTACGCGAATTATCGACAGGGCCAGTGAGCAGTTCTTC.

This clonotype was observed at least ten times. The J gene is TRBJ1-2, the V gene TRBV6-1; 8 nucleotides match TRBD1. The ends lost 6 bases at V and 8 bases at J; junction bases unmatched: 8. Germline V gives CDR1 MNHNS, CDR2 SASEGT. The CDR3 has 13 amino acids. The CDR3 DNA sequence: TGTGCCAGCAGAGATCCGGGACAGGAAGGCTACACCTTC. Its protein is CASRDPGQEGYTF.

This clonotype was seen ten or more times. The rearrangement joins TRBV2 to TRBJ2-3; 7 bases agree with TRBD1. From germline, CDR1 is SNHLY and CDR2 FYNNEI. V lost 7 bases to trimming and J lost 9 bases; unmatched junction nucleotides: 13. The CDR3 extends over 14 amino acids. CDR3 in amino acids: CASIGQAATVTQYF. The DNA of the CDR3 is TGTGCCAGCATCGGACAGGCGGCTACAGTGACGCAGTATTTT.

This clonotype was seen more than once but under ten times. The chain uses TRBV28 and TRBJ2-5; 12 nucleotides line up with TRBD2. This CDR3 spans 18 amino acids. J was trimmed by 9 bases and V by 3 bases; bases with no gene match: 17. From germline, CDR1 is MDHEN and CDR2 SYDVKM. The CDR3 loop reads CASSLGLAGGRSVVPQYF. CDR3 bases: TGTGCCAGCAGTTTGGGTCTAGCGGGAGGGAGGTCCGTGGTGCCCCAGTACTTC.

The chain recombines TRBV19 with TRBJ2-1; D may match TRBD1 or TRBD2 (5 bases each). Germline V gives CDR1 LNHDA, CDR2 SQIVND (reference sequence). Trimming left V 4 bases short and J 5 bases short, with 15 bases between. The CDR3 is 15 amino acids. The CDR3 sequence is CASSSRKGDHNEQFF. In DNA, the CDR3 is TGTGCCAGTAGTAGTAGAAAAGGGGACCACAATGAGCAGTTCTTC.

Many counts were recorded for this clonotype. V usage is TRBV28 and J usage is TRBJ2-1, with TRBD2 matching over 13 bases. Germline-derived CDR1 and CDR2 are MDHEN and SYDVKM. The CDR3 has 22 amino acids. V lost 5 bases and J lost 0; bases outside the gene matches: 19. The CDR3 is CASSAGTSGIWDYQSSYNEQFF. Here the CDR3 DNA reads TGTGCCAGCAGTGCCGGGACTAGCGGGATCTGGGACTACCAGAGCTCCTACAATGAGCAGTTCTTC.

This chain connects TRBV7-9 to TRBJ2-2, with D possibly TRBD2 on 5 matching bases. The germline gives CDR1 SEHNR, CDR2 FQNEAQ (reference sequence). V shed 3 bases and J shed 7 bases, with 18 bases lying between them. The CDR3 is 16 residues long. CDR3 loop: CASSFGFSGRSGELFF. CDR3 coding DNA: TGTGCCAGCAGCTTCGGATTCAGCGGACGGAGCGGGGAGCTGTTTTTT.

This clonotype was counted ten times or more. The CDR3 sequence is CASSIGGLYGYTF. The CDR3 DNA sequence: TGTGCCAGTAGTATAGGGGGACTGTATGGCTACACCTTC. V and J are TRBV19 and TRBJ1-2; a weak D match, TRBD1 (5 bases). Germline loops: CDR1 LNHDA, CDR2 SQIVND (reference sequence). The CDR3 runs 13 residues. Trimming pared 1 base from V and 5 bases from J, leaving 8 bases between.

This clonotype occurred a few times. V is TRBV20-1 and J is TRBJ1-1; 9 nucleotides agree with TRBD1. V lost 5 bases, J lost 2 bases, and 6 bases stayed unmatched. Germline-derived CDR1 and CDR2 are DFQATT and SNEGSKA (reference sequence). CDR3 size: 14 residues. The CDR3 here is CSAGYRGRNTEAFF. The CDR3 DNA is TGCAGTGCTGGCTACAGGGGGCGAAACACTGAAGCTTTCTTT.

The rearrangement links TRBV19 to TRBJ2-7, with D perhaps assigned TRBD1 or TRBD2 (7 bases each). V was shortened by 3 bases and J by 8 bases, with 20 bases between the two germline ends. The CDR3 is 15 amino acids. Germline CDR1 and CDR2: LNHDA and SQIVND (reference sequence). CDR3 in DNA: TGTGCCAGTAGTATTCAGGGAGGGGACAGACTCCAGCAGTACTTC. Protein: CASSIQGGDRLQQYF.

This clonotype was counted at least ten times. The rearrangement joins TRBV28 to TRBJ2-7; TRBD1 matches 8 bases. V shed 7 bases and J 2 bases; nucleotides not matched to a gene: 7. The CDR3 consists of 14 residues. Germline V lookup: CDR1 MDHEN, CDR2 SYDVKM. The CDR3 DNA reads TGTGCCAGCACCCCGACAGGGGCCCCCTACGAGCAGTACTTC. As protein: CASTPTGAPYEQYF.

The CDR3 protein is CSASSGQYSNQPQHF. CDR3 sequence (DNA): TGCAGTGCTAGCTCGGGACAATATAGCAATCAGCCCCAGCATTTT. This chain uses TRBV20-1 with TRBJ1-5; D may be TRBD1 (6 bases). With 3 bases removed from V and 0 bases from J, the gap between germline ends came to 12 bases. This CDR3 spans 15 amino acids. The V gene's germline CDR1 is DFQATT and CDR2 SNEGSKA (reference sequence).